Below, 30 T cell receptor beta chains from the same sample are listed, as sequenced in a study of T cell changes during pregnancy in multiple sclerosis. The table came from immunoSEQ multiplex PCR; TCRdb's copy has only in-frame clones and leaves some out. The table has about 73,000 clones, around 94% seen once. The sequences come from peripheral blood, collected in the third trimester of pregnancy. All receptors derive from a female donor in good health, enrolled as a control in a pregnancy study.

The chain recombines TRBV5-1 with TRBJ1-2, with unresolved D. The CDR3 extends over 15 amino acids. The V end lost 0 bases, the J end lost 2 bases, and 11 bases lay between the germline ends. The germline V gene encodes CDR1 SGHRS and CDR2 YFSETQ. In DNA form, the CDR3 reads TGCGCCAGCAGCTTGGCAAGCCTGCCGAACTATGGCTACACCTTC. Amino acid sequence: CASSLASLPNYGYTF. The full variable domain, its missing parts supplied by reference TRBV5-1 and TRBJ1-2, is KAGVTQTPRYLIKTRGQQVTLSCSPISGHRSVSWYQQTPGQGLQFLFEYFSETQRNKGNFPGRFSGRQFSNSRSEMNVSTLELGDSALYLCASSLASLPNYGYTFGSGTRLTVV.

The chain's CDR3 is CASSLDATGGYSNQPQHF. CDR3 nucleotide sequence: TGTGCCAGCAGCTTAGACGCGACAGGGGGTTATAGCAATCAGCCCCAGCATTTT. V usage is TRBV7-9 and J usage is TRBJ1-5; 9 nucleotides agree with TRBD1. The CDR3 is 18 amino acids. Germline V gene sequence: CDR1 SEHNR, CDR2 FQNEAQ (reference sequence). Trimming cost V 1 base and J 0 bases; bases outside gene matches: 7.

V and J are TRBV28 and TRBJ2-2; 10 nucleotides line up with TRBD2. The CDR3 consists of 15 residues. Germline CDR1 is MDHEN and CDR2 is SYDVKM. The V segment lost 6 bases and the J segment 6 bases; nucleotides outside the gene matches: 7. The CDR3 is CASSLLAGKAGELFF. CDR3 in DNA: TGTGCCAGCAGCTTACTAGCGGGAAAGGCCGGGGAGCTGTTTTTT.

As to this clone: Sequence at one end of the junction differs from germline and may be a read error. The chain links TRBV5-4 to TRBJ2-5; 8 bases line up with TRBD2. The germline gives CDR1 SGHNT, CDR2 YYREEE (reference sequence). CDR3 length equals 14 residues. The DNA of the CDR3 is TGTGCCAGCAGTTTGGGCGGGGCGGGGGGAACCCAGTACTTC. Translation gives CASSLGGAGGTQYF.

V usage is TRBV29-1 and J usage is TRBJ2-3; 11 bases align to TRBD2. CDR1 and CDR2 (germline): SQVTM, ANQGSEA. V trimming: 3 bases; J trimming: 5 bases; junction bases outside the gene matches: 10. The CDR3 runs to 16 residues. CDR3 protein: CSVDGPSSGRGDTQYF. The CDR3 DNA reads TGCAGCGTTGACGGCCCCAGTAGCGGGAGGGGAGATACGCAGTATTTT.

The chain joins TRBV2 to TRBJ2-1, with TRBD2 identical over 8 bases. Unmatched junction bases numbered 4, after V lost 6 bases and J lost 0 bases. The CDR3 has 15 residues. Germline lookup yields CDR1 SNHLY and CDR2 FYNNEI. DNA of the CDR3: TGTGCCAGCAGGGCCGGGACTAGCTCCTACAATGAGCAGTTCTTC. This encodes CASRAGTSSYNEQFF.

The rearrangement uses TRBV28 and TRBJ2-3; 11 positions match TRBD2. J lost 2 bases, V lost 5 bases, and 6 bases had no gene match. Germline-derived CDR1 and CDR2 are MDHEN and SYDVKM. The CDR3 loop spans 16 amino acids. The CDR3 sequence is CASSPQTSGATDTQYF. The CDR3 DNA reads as TGTGCCAGCAGTCCCCAGACTAGCGGGGCCACAGATACGCAGTATTTT.

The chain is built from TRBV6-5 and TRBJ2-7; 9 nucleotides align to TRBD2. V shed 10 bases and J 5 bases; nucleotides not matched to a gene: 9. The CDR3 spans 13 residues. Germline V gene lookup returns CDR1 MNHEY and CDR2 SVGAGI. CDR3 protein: CATVAGASNEQYF. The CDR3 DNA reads TGTGCCACCGTAGCGGGGGCATCTAACGAGCAGTACTTC.

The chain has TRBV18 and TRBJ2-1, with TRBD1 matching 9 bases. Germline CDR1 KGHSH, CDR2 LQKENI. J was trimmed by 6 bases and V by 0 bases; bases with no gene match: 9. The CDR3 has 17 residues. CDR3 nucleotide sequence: TGTGCCAGCTCACCACCGTTCGGGACAGGGAGAGGCAATGAGCAGTTCTTC. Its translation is CASSPPFGTGRGNEQFF.

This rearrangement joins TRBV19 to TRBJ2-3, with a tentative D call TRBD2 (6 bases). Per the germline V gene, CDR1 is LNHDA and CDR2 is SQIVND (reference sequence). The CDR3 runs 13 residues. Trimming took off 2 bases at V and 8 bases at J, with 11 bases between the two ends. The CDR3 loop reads CASSIPGLITQYF. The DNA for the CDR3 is TGTGCCAGTAGTATACCGGGACTTATTACGCAGTATTTT. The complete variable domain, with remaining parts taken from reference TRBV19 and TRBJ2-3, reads DGGITQSPKYLFRKEGQNVTLSCEQNLNHDAMYWYRQDPGQGLRLIYYSQIVNDFQKGDIAEGYSVSREKKESFPLTVTSAQKNPTAFYLCASSIPGLITQYFGPGTRLTVL.

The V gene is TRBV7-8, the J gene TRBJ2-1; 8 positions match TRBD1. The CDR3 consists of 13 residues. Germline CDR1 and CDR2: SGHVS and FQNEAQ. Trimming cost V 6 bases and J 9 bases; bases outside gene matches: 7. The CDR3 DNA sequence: TGTGCCAGCAGTATCGACAGGGGCAGTGAGCAGTTCTTC. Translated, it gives CASSIDRGSEQFF.

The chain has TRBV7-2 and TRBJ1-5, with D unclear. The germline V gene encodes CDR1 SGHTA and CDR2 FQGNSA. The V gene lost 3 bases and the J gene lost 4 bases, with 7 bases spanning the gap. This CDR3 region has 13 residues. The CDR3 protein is CASSLTQNQPQHF. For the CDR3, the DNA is TGTGCCAGCAGCTTGACACAGAATCAGCCCCAGCATTTT. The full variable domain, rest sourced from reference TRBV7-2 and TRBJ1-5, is GAGVSQSPSNKVTEKGKDVELRCDPISGHTALYWYRQSLGQGLEFLIYFQGNSAPDKSGLPSDRFSAERTGGSVSTLTIQRTQQEDSAVYLCASSLTQNQPQHFGDGTRLSIL.

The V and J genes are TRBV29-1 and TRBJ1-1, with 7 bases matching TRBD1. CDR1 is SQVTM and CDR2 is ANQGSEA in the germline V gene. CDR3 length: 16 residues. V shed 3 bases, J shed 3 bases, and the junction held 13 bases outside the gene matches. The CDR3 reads CSVDYGTALIDTEAFF. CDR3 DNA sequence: TGCAGCGTTGACTATGGGACAGCCTTAATAGACACTGAAGCTTTCTTT.

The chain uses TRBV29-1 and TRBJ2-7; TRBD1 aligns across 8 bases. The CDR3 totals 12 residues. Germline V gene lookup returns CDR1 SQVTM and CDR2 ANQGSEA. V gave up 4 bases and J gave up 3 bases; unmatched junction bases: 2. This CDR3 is CSVGTGNYEQYF. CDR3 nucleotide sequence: TGCAGCGTTGGGACAGGGAACTACGAGCAGTACTTC.

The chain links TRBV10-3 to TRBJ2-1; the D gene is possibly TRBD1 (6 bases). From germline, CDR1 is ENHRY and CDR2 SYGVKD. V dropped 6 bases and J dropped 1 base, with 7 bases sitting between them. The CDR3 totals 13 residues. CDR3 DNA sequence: TGTGCCATCAGGGACAGTTCCTACAATGAGCAGTTCTTC. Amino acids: CAIRDSSYNEQFF.

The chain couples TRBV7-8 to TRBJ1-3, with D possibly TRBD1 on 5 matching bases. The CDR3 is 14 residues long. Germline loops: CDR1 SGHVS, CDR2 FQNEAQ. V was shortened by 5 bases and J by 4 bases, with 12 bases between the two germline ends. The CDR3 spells CASSPRVLGNTIYF. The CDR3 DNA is TGTGCCAGCAGCCCCAGGGTCCTGGGAAACACCATATATTTT. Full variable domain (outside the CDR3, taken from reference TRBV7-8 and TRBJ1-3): GAGVSQSPRYKVAKRGQDVALRCDPISGHVSLFWYQQALGQGPEFLTYFQNEAQLDKSGLPSDRFFAERPEGSVSTLKIQRTQQEDSAVYLCASSPRVLGNTIYFGEGSWLTVV.

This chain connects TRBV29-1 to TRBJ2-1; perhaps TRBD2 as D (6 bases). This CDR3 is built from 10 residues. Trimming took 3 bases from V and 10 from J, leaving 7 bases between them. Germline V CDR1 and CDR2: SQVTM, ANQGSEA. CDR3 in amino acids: CSVESGEQFF. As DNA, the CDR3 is TGCAGCGTTGAGAGCGGGGAGCAGTTCTTC.

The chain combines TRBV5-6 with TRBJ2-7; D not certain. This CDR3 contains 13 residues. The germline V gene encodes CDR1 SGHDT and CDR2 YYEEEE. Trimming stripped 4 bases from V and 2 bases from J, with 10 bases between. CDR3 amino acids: CASSAVGPYEQYF. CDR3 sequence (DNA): TGTGCCAGCAGCGCAGTGGGCCCCTACGAGCAGTACTTC.

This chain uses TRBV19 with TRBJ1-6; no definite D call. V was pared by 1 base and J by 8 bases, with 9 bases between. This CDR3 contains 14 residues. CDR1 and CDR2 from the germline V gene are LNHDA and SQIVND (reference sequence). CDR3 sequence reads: CASSIGVNYSPLHF. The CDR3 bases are TGTGCCAGTAGTATAGGAGTTAACTATTCACCCCTCCACTTT.

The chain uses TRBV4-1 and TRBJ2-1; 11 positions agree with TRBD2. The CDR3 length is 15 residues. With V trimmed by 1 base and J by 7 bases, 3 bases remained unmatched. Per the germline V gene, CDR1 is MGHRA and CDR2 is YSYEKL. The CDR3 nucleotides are TGCGCCAGCAGCCAAGCTAGCGGGAGGATAAATGAGCAGTTCTTC. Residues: CASSQASGRINEQFF.

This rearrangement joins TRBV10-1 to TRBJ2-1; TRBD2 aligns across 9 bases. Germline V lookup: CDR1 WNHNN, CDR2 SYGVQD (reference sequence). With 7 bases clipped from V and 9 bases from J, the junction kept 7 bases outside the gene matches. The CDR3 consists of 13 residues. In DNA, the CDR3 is TGCGCCAGCACAAGACTAGCGGAGTTTGAGCAGTTCTTC. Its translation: CASTRLAEFEQFF.

The CDR3 coding sequence is TGTGCCAGCAGTTTATACAGGGCCGGTCAGCCCCAGCATTTT. Its protein product is CASSLYRAGQPQHF. J is TRBJ1-5 and V is TRBV27, with D perhaps TRBD1 (6 bases). The V gene lost 1 base and the J gene lost 6 bases, with 10 bases spanning the gap. The germline V gene has CDR1 MNHEY and CDR2 SMNVEV (reference sequence). The CDR3 runs to 14 residues.

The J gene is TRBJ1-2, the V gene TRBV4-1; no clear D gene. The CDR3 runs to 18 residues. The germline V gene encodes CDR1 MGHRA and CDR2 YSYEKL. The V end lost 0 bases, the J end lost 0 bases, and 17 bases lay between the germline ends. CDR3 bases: TGCGCCAGCAGCCAAGACACCCCAAAGAGAGCAACTAACTATGGCTACACCTTC. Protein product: CASSQDTPKRATNYGYTF.

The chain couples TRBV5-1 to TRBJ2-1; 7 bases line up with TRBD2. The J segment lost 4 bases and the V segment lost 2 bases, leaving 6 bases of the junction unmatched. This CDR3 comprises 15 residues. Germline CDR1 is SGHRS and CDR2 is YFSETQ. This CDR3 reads CASSFGGSGYNEQFF. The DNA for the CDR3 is TGCGCCAGCAGCTTCGGCGGGAGTGGGTACAATGAGCAGTTCTTC.

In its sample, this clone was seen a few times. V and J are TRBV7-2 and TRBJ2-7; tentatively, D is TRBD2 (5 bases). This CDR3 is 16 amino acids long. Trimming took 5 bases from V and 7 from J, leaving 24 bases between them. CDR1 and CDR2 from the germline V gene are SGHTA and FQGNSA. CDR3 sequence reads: CASSPTPWAPTGEQYF. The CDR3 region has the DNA TGTGCCAGCAGCCCTACGCCTTGGGCCCCGACGGGGGAGCAGTACTTC.

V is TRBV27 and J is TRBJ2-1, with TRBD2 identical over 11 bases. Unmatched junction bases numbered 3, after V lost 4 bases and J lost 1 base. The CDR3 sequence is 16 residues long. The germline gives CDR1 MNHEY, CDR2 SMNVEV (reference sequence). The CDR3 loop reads CASSYSSGGSYNEQFF. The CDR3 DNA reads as TGTGCCAGCAGTTATTCTAGCGGGGGGTCCTACAATGAGCAGTTCTTC.

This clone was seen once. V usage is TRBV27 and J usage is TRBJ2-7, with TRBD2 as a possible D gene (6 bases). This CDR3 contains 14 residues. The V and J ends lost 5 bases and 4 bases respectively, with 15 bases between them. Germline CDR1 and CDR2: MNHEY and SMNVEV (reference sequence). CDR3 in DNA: TGTGCCAGCAGTCTCCGGAGTAGCGGATACGAGCAGTACTTC. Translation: CASSLRSSGYEQYF.

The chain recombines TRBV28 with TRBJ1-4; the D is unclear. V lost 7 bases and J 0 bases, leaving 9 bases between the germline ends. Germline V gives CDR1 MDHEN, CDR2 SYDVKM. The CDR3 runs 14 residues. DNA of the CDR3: TGTGCCAGCACAGCGGTAACAACTAATGAAAAACTGTTTTTT. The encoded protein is CASTAVTTNEKLFF.

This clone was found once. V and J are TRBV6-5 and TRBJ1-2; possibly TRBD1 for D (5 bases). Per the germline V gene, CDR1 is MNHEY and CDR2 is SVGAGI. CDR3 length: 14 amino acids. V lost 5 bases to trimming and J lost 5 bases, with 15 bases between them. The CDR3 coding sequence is TGTGCCAGCAGTCGTCTACAGGTGTTGTATGGCTACACCTTC. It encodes CASSRLQVLYGYTF.

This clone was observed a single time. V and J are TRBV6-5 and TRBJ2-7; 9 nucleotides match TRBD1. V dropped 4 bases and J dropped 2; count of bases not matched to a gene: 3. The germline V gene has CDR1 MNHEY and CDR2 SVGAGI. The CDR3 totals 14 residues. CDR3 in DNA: TGTGCCAGCAGTTGGGGACAGGGCGCCTACGAGCAGTACTTC. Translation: CASSWGQGAYEQYF.